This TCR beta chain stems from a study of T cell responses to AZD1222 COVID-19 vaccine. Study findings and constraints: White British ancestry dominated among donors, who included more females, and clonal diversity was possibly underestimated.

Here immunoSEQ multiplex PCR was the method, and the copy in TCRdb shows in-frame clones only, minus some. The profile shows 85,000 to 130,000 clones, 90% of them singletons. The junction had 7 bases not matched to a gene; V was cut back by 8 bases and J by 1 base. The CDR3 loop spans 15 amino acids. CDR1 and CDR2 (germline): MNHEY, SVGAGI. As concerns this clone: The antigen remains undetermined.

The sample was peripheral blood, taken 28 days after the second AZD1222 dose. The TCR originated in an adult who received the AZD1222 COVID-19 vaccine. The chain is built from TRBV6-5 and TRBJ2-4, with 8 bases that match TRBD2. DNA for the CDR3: TGTGCCAGCCGGGAGGGAGCGGGGGCCAAAAACATTCAGTACTTC. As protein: CASREGAGAKNIQYF.